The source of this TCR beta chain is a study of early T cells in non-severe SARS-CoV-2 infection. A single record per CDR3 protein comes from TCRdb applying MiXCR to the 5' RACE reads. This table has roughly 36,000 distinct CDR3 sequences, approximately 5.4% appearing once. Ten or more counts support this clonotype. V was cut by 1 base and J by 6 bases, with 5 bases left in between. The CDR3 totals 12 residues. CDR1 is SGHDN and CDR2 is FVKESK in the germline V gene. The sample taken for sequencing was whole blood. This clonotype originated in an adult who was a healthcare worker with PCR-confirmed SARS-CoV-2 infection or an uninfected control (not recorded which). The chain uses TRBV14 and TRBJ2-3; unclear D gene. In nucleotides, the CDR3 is TGTGCCAGCAGCCAAGGCTGGGATACGCAGTATTTT. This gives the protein CASSQGWDTQYF.